Below, 31 T cell receptor beta chains from the same sample are listed, as sequenced in a study of tumor-infiltrating lymphocytes in localized non-small cell lung cancer. Clones were read by immunoSEQ multiplex PCR, and TCRdb kept only the in-frame ones, dropping some. In the table there are 11,000 to 15,000 clones, roughly 75% of which are singletons. The source material was uninvolved lung tissue not adjacent to the tumor. The source of these receptors is a human donor with non-small cell lung cancer.

This chain uses TRBV28 with TRBJ2-7; 12 bases map to TRBD2. This CDR3 has 15 residues. Germline V lookup: CDR1 MDHEN, CDR2 SYDVKM. The junction had 5 bases not matched to a gene; V was cut back by 1 base and J by 7 bases. CDR3 sequence: CASSLLGLAGREQYF. Written as DNA, the CDR3 is TGTGCCAGCAGTTTATTGGGACTAGCGGGTCGGGAGCAGTACTTC.

The genes are TRBV28 and TRBJ2-5, with a weak D call TRBD1 (6 bases). Germline lookup yields CDR1 MDHEN and CDR2 SYDVKM. The CDR3 is made up of 15 amino acids. Trimming cost V 3 bases and J 5 bases, with 16 bases left between them. CDR3 sequence reads: CASSFAGAAGETQYF. CDR3 nucleotides: TGTGCCAGCAGTTTCGCAGGGGCTGCAGGGGAGACCCAGTACTTC.

Here the CDR3 DNA reads TGTGCCAGCAGCGTCGGACAGGCTGGAAACACCATATATTTT. Protein product: CASSVGQAGNTIYF. The chain carries TRBV9 and TRBJ1-3; 7 bases match TRBD1. Unmatched junction bases numbered 1, after V lost 2 bases and J lost 2 bases. CDR1 and CDR2 from the germline V gene are SGDLS and YYNGEE. CDR3 length equals 14 residues.

Note on this clone: The germline gene is not matched at one end of the junction; a read error may be the cause. The V call is TRBV20-1, the J call TRBJ2-3, with D hard to call. The CDR3 sequence is 10 residues long. The V gene's germline CDR1 is DFQATT and CDR2 SNEGSKA (reference sequence). The chain's CDR3 is CSARADTQYF. The CDR3 DNA reads TGCAGTGCCAGAGCAGATACGCAGTATTTT.

This chain uses TRBV7-2 with TRBJ1-1; D is possibly TRBD1 (5 bases). The CDR3 loop spans 14 amino acids. CDR1 is SGHTA and CDR2 is FQGNSA in the germline V gene. V lost 5 bases to trimming and J lost 5 bases, with 15 bases between them. The CDR3 loop is CASSLTGTRTEAFF. The CDR3 DNA is TGTGCCAGCAGCCTAACCGGGACGAGGACTGAAGCTTTCTTT.

The CDR3 DNA follows: TGTGCCAGCAGTTTATCCAGGGTTACAATCTACGAGCAGTACTTC. This sequence encodes CASSLSRVTIYEQYF. The V and J genes are TRBV27 and TRBJ2-7, with D perhaps TRBD1 (5 bases). The germline V gene encodes CDR1 MNHEY and CDR2 SMNVEV (reference sequence). The CDR3 sequence is 15 residues long. Deletions cut 0 bases from V and 3 bases from J, with 12 bases between.

This chain joins TRBV27 and TRBJ2-3; D may correspond to TRBD1 or TRBD2 (5 bases each). CDR3 length equals 14 residues. Looked up from germline, CDR1 is MNHEY and CDR2 is SMNVEV (reference sequence). The germline V and J ends were trimmed by 2 bases and 1 base, with 7 bases remaining between them. CDR3 nucleotide sequence: TGTGCCAGCAGTTTACGAGGGGGCACAGATACGCAGTATTTT. It encodes CASSLRGGTDTQYF.

The table lists this clone with a few counts. The chain links TRBV2 to TRBJ2-6; perhaps TRBD2 as D (7 bases). V shed 7 bases and J shed 1 base, with 20 bases lying between them. The length of the CDR3 is 18 residues. Germline values: CDR1 SNHLY, CDR2 FYNNEI. The CDR3 DNA reads as TGTGCCAGCACCCTGAGGGGGGGCCCAACTTCTGGGGCCAACGTCCTGACTTTC. It codes for CASTLRGGPTSGANVLTF.

The chain uses TRBV10-3 and TRBJ2-5, with D tentatively TRBD1 or TRBD2 (5 bases each). Trimming shortened V by 3 bases and J by 5 bases, and 19 bases separated the two germline ends. CDR1 and CDR2 (germline): ENHRY, SYGVKD. This CDR3 is 16 amino acids long. CDR3 DNA sequence: TGTGCCATCAGTGACCCAGAGGGGCCAGGGACGGAGACCCAGTACTTC. Protein: CAISDPEGPGTETQYF.

The chain links TRBV25-1 to TRBJ1-6; D unresolved. Germline loops: CDR1 MGHDK, CDR2 SYGVNS. The CDR3 has 14 residues. V shed 5 bases and J shed 9 bases, with 14 bases lying between them. The CDR3 reads CASSRGVWSSPLHF. The CDR3 DNA reads as TGTGCCAGCAGTCGGGGAGTCTGGAGTTCACCCCTCCACTTT.

The chain carries TRBV6-5 and TRBJ1-1, with 9 bases matching TRBD1. The V gene's germline CDR1 is MNHEY and CDR2 SVGAGI. CDR3 length: 15 amino acids. The ends lost 0 bases at V and 4 bases at J; junction bases unmatched: 3. CDR3 bases: TGTGCCAGCAGTTACTCCGGACAGGGGCCCACTGAAGCTTTCTTT. Its translation is CASSYSGQGPTEAFF.

The chain uses TRBV9 and TRBJ2-3; D might be TRBD1 or TRBD2, each matching 6 bases. Trimming took 0 bases from V and 2 from J, leaving 10 bases between them. The germline gives CDR1 SGDLS, CDR2 YYNGEE. The CDR3 has 15 residues. CDR3 region: CASSVGGDTTDTQYF. In DNA, the CDR3 is TGTGCCAGCAGCGTAGGCGGGGACACCACAGATACGCAGTATTTT. The entire variable domain, with the rest obtained from reference TRBV9 and TRBJ2-3, is as follows: DSGVTQTPKHLITATGQRVTLRCSPRSGDLSVYWYQQSLDQGLQFLIQYYNGEERAKGNILERFSAQQFPDLHSELNLSSLELGDSALYFCASSVGGDTTDTQYFGPGTRLTVL.

The CDR3 sequence: CAWKEPLAGGETQYF. CDR3 in DNA: TGTGCCTGGAAGGAACCACTAGCGGGAGGTGAGACCCAGTACTTC. The chain carries TRBV30 and TRBJ2-5; 12 nucleotides align to TRBD2. CDR1 and CDR2 from the germline V gene are GTSNPN and SVGIG (reference sequence). V gave up 4 bases and J gave up 5 bases; unmatched junction bases: 8. This CDR3 has 15 amino acids.

The J gene is TRBJ2-2, the V gene TRBV27, with 8 positions matching TRBD1. Germline V gene sequence: CDR1 MNHEY, CDR2 SMNVEV (reference sequence). Trimming at V came to 3 bases and at J to 3 bases, leaving 3 bases not matched to a gene. The CDR3 has 15 residues. The CDR3 nucleotides are TGTGCCAGCAGTTTCTGGACAGGGTACACCGGGGAGCTGTTTTTT. Amino acid sequence: CASSFWTGYTGELFF.

J is TRBJ1-2 and V is TRBV5-4; D gene unclear. This CDR3 spans 16 amino acids. V dropped 3 bases and J dropped 1 base, with 16 bases sitting between them. Looked up from germline, CDR1 is SGHNT and CDR2 is YYREEE (reference sequence). CDR3 residues: CASSSKLLVLNYGYTF. CDR3 sequence (DNA): TGTGCCAGCAGCTCAAAATTATTGGTCCTTAACTATGGCTACACCTTC.

This clone was seen only a few times. The chain links TRBV11-3 to TRBJ2-1; the D is unclear. The CDR3 contains 11 residues. Germline CDR1 SGHNT, CDR2 YENEEA. Trimming cost V 3 bases and J 5 bases, with 2 bases left between them. The CDR3 bases are TGTGCCAGCAGCTTGAACAATGAGCAGTTCTTC. It yields the protein CASSLNNEQFF.

This chain connects TRBV6-6 to TRBJ1-2; D call uncertain. V lost 2 bases and J lost 8, with 6 bases in between. In germline, CDR1 is MNHNY, CDR2 SVGAGI (reference sequence). The CDR3 is made up of 11 amino acids. CDR3 region: CASSYGWGYTF. CDR3 bases: TGTGCCAGCAGTTACGGGTGGGGCTACACCTTC.

The chain joins TRBV19 to TRBJ1-1; no reliable D call. The CDR3 sequence is 13 residues long. Germline V gene sequence: CDR1 LNHDA, CDR2 SQIVND (reference sequence). Trimming took off 2 bases at V and 3 bases at J, with 7 bases between the two ends. CDR3 residues: CASSIYRDTEAFF. Written as DNA, the CDR3 is TGTGCCAGTAGTATATATCGAGACACTGAAGCTTTCTTT.

This clone is medium-sized by share. The V and J genes are TRBV9 and TRBJ1-1, with 7 bases fitting TRBD1. The CDR3 runs to 16 residues. Per the germline V gene, CDR1 is SGDLS and CDR2 is YYNGEE. V lost 4 bases and J lost 4; bases outside the gene matches: 13. In nucleotides, the CDR3 is TGTGCCAGCAGCCCAGGGGGGGGGCGCAGCGGCACTGAAGCTTTCTTT. Residues: CASSPGGGRSGTEAFF.

The chain joins TRBV6-1 to TRBJ2-1; D unclear. V was trimmed by 9 bases and J by 8 bases, leaving 14 bases between them. The CDR3 spans 12 residues. CDR1 is MNHNS and CDR2 is SASEGT in the germline V gene. The CDR3 DNA reads as TGTGCCAGTTGGTACCTCAAGGATGAGCAGTTCTTC. Amino acids: CASWYLKDEQFF.

This clone was observed a few times. The CDR3 loop is CASSIGPTQETQYF. CDR3 coding DNA: TGTGCCAGTAGTATTGGTCCGACCCAAGAGACCCAGTACTTC. The rearrangement joins TRBV19 to TRBJ2-5; D gene uncertain. Trimming removed 3 bases from V and 1 base from J, with 9 bases in between. Germline CDR1 and CDR2: LNHDA and SQIVND (reference sequence). CDR3 size: 14 residues.

The rearrangement joins TRBV19 to TRBJ1-5; weak D call: TRBD1 (5 bases). Per the germline V gene, CDR1 is LNHDA and CDR2 is SQIVND (reference sequence). Trimming removed 2 bases at V and 8 bases at J, with 13 bases between. The CDR3 length is 14 residues. The CDR3: CASSISQGPKPQHF. In DNA form, the CDR3 reads TGTGCCAGTAGTATATCCCAGGGACCAAAGCCCCAGCATTTT.

The V call is TRBV19, the J call TRBJ1-2; possibly TRBD1 for D (6 bases). This CDR3 comprises 13 residues. Germline CDR1 LNHDA, CDR2 SQIVND (reference sequence). The germline V and J ends were trimmed by 5 bases and 8 bases, with 15 bases remaining between them. DNA for the CDR3: TGTGCCAGTAGTGAAACAGGGTTCCGCGGCTACACCTTC. As protein: CASSETGFRGYTF.

The chain joins TRBV11-2 to TRBJ2-1; weak D call: TRBD1 (6 bases). Germline values: CDR1 SGHAT, CDR2 FQNNGV. CDR3 length equals 14 residues. The V end was cut by 3 bases, the J end by 7 bases, with 13 bases between. The CDR3 coding sequence is TGTGCCAGCAGCTTTGCCGGGACATCTAATGAGCAGTTCTTC. This sequence encodes CASSFAGTSNEQFF.

V is TRBV28 and J is TRBJ2-3; 9 bases agree with TRBD1. This CDR3 is built from 17 residues. The J segment lost 2 bases and the V segment lost 6 bases, leaving 12 bases of the junction unmatched. Germline CDR1 reads MDHEN; CDR2 reads SYDVKM. The CDR3 here is CASSPNSGTGTTDTQYF. The DNA of the CDR3 is TGTGCCAGCAGCCCCAACTCCGGGACAGGGACCACAGATACGCAGTATTTT.

The V gene is TRBV27, the J gene TRBJ2-3; 7 bases agree with TRBD2. The V gene end was trimmed by 0 bases and the J gene end by 2 bases; junction bases not matched to a gene: 2. This CDR3 spans 15 amino acids. The germline gives CDR1 MNHEY, CDR2 SMNVEV (reference sequence). The CDR3 coding sequence is TGTGCCAGCAGTTTATCCGCGGGAGCCACAGATACGCAGTATTTT. Amino acid sequence: CASSLSAGATDTQYF.

The chain carries TRBV30 and TRBJ1-5, with D maybe TRBD1 (5 bases). The V end was cut by 2 bases, the J end by 11 bases, with 19 bases between. The CDR3 covers 14 residues. Germline V gene lookup returns CDR1 GTSNPN and CDR2 SVGIG (reference sequence). CDR3: CAWSWGGLNQAQHF. The CDR3 region has the DNA TGTGCCTGGAGTTGGGGGGGGTTGAATCAAGCCCAGCATTTT. The entire variable domain, with the rest obtained from reference TRBV30 and TRBJ1-5, is as follows: SQTIHQWPATLVQPVGSPLSLECTVEGTSNPNLYWYRQAAGRGLQLLFYSVGIGQISSEVPQNLSASRPQDRQFILSSKKLLLSDSGFYLCAWSWGGLNQAQHFGDGTRLSIL.

The chain employs TRBV7-2 and TRBJ1-2; D is uncertain. CDR3 length: 13 residues. Germline-derived CDR1 and CDR2 are SGHTA and FQGNSA. The V gene lost 1 base and the J gene lost 2 bases, with 5 bases spanning the gap. The CDR3 bases are TGTGCCAGCAGCTTAGGAGGAAACTATGGCTACACCTTC. This gives the protein CASSLGGNYGYTF.

This clone appeared once. CDR3 sequence reads: CAWTPRDKRNYGYTF. The CDR3 DNA reads TGTGCCTGGACTCCCCGGGACAAGCGAAACTATGGCTACACCTTC. V usage is TRBV30 and J usage is TRBJ1-2, with D possibly TRBD1 on 6 matching bases. This CDR3 is built from 15 residues. Germline values: CDR1 GTSNPN, CDR2 SVGIG (reference sequence). V was trimmed by 4 bases and J by 2 bases, leaving 17 bases between them.

The CDR3 sequence: CSVDSRYEQYF. As DNA, the CDR3 is TGCAGCGTTGATTCCCGCTACGAGCAGTACTTC. The J gene is TRBJ2-7, the V gene TRBV29-1; D is ambiguous. The germline gives CDR1 SQVTM, CDR2 ANQGSEA. The CDR3 contains 11 residues. Trimming pared 3 bases from V and 3 bases from J, leaving 6 bases between.

This clone appeared a few times. The rearrangement uses TRBV2 and TRBJ2-2, with 7 bases aligning to TRBD1. The V and J ends lost 4 bases and 0 bases, in that order; junction bases with no gene match: 2. From germline, CDR1 is SNHLY and CDR2 FYNNEI. There are 15 residues in the CDR3. The CDR3 reads CASSGTGANTGELFF. CDR3 DNA: TGTGCCAGCAGTGGCACAGGGGCGAACACCGGGGAGCTGTTTTTT.